This T cell receptor (beta chain) was captured by sequencing in a study of T-cell reconstitution after alpha-beta-depleted transplantation in children. The study's findings and limits: The main origin of T-cell counts and diversity one year after transplant was newly produced T cells. Alpha-beta T cells about two months after transplant reportedly derived from several hundred expanded graft clones.

The authors prepared the TCRbeta library with unique molecular identifiers. TCRdb reanalysed the PCR reads using MiXCR and keeps one entry per CDR3 protein. The sample consists of about 250,000 distinct CDR3 sequences, 20% to 30% of them appearing once. Remarks on this clonotype: Its specificity is unknown.

Trimming removed 6 bases at V and 10 bases at J, with 10 bases between. The CDR3 is made up of 11 amino acids. CDR1 and CDR2 from the germline V gene are MDHEN and SYDVKM. Sequencing used PBMCs, mostly from graft donor cells, obtained 360 days after TCRalphabeta/CD19-depleted stem cell transplant. The receptor comes from a female patient aged 2-9 years who had a stem cell transplant for congenital amegakaryocytic thrombocytopenia, so the T cells may come from the graft donor. This chain uses TRBV28 with TRBJ2-1; the D is unclear. The CDR3 DNA reads TGTGCCAGCAGCAACAAGCACGAGCAGTTCTTC. The encoded protein is CASSNKHEQFF. Full variable domain (missing parts from reference TRBV28 and TRBJ2-1): DVKVTQSSRYLVKRTGEKVFLECVQDMDHENMFWYRQDPGLGLRLIYFSYDVKMKEKGDIPEGYSVSREKKERFSLILESASTNQTSMYLCASSNKHEQFFGPGTRLTVL.